These 29 T cell receptor beta chains were all obtained from the same sample, sequenced in a study of CD8 T cells in ankylosing spondylitis. TCRdb re-called the 5' RACE reads through MiXCR, storing one row per CDR3 protein. The profile shows approximately 400,000 distinct CDR3 sequences, approximately 26% of them singletons. Their antigen targets remain unknown. Findings and limits, study-wide: There was a TCR beta motif, made of fewer than 10 highly homologous variants, that appeared characteristic of ankylosing spondylitis blood.

The sample consisted of blood, either unsorted or a sorted T cell fraction (not recorded which). The receptors originated from a male donor with ankylosing spondylitis.

V usage is TRBV7-2 and J usage is TRBJ2-7; 7 nucleotides agree with TRBD1. The CDR3 runs to 15 residues. The ends lost 5 bases at V and 3 bases at J; junction bases unmatched: 10. CDR1 and CDR2 from the germline V gene are SGHTA and FQGNSA. The CDR3 DNA is TGTGCCAGCAGCCAGGGGGTCCTCCCAATCTACGAGCAGTACGTC. Translating gives CASSQGVLPIYEQYV.

The CDR3 region is CASSSAGSSYNEQFF. In DNA, the CDR3 is TGTGCCAGTAGTTCGGCAGGGAGCTCCTACAATGAGCAGTTCTTC. This sequence joins TRBV19 and TRBJ2-1; TRBD1 or TRBD2 may be the D gene (5 bases each). CDR3 size: 15 residues. CDR1 LNHDA and CDR2 SQIVND come from the germline V gene (reference sequence). V dropped 5 bases and J dropped 0 bases, with 11 bases sitting between them.

This clonotype occurred many times. The chain carries TRBV5-1 and TRBJ2-1, with D unclear. The CDR3 contains 13 residues. V lost 4 bases and J 6 bases, leaving 11 bases between the germline ends. Germline V gene sequence: CDR1 SGHRS, CDR2 YFSETQ. The CDR3 coding sequence is TGCGCCAGCAGCGCGTCTTTAGGCAATGAGCAGTTCTTC. It yields the protein CASSASLGNEQFF.

This clonotype was counted between two and nine times. V and J are TRBV5-1 and TRBJ2-5; 8 bases agree with TRBD1. Germline V gene sequence: CDR1 SGHRS, CDR2 YFSETQ. This CDR3 comprises 16 residues. V lost 4 bases, J lost 2 bases, and 10 bases stayed unmatched. The DNA for the CDR3 is TGCGCCAGCAGCAGATACGGGACAGGTCAGCAAGAGACCCAGTACTTC. It encodes CASSRYGTGQQETQYF.

The gene calls are TRBV7-2 and TRBJ2-3, with 8 bases identical to TRBD2. Germline V CDR1 and CDR2: SGHTA, FQGNSA. J was trimmed by 9 bases and V by 7 bases; bases with no gene match: 12. CDR3 size: 14 residues. DNA for the CDR3: TGTGCCAGCACGCGGGGGGCCCTCGAGGGGACGCAGTATTTT. Translated, it gives CASTRGALEGTQYF. The full variable domain, its missing parts supplied by reference TRBV7-2 and TRBJ2-3, is GAGVSQSPSNKVTEKGKDVELRCDPISGHTALYWYRQSLGQGLEFLIYFQGNSAPDKSGLPSDRFSAERTGGSVSTLTIQRTQQEDSAVYLCASTRGALEGTQYFGPGTRLTVL.

This clonotype was observed a few times. The rearrangement joins TRBV20-1 to TRBJ2-7; possibly TRBD1 for D (6 bases). Trimming left V 7 bases short and J 3 bases short, with 25 bases between. The CDR3 totals 16 residues. Germline lookup yields CDR1 DFQATT and CDR2 SNEGSKA (reference sequence). The CDR3 spells CSVITPGHLTYYEQYF. The DNA for the CDR3 is TGCAGTGTTATAACGCCGGGACACTTAACCTACTACGAGCAGTACTTC.

The rearrangement links TRBV20-1 to TRBJ1-1; no definite D call. The CDR3 has 16 residues. Trimming took off 0 bases at V and 0 bases at J, with 14 bases between the two ends. CDR1 is DFQATT and CDR2 is SNEGSKA in the germline V gene (reference sequence). CDR3 nucleotide sequence: TGCAGTGCTAGAGATGAGGCTTTAGGATTGAACACTGAAGCTTTCTTT. Translating gives CSARDEALGLNTEAFF.

The chain has TRBV3-1 and TRBJ2-5; D is ambiguous. This CDR3 is built from 14 residues. CDR1 is LGHDT, CDR2 YNNKEL, per germline (reference sequence). Trimming took 4 bases from V and 4 from J, leaving 13 bases between them. Here the CDR3 DNA reads TGTGCCAGCAGCCCCTACGCAGGTGGAGAGACCCAGTACTTC. Amino acid sequence: CASSPYAGGETQYF.

This chain connects TRBV11-2 to TRBJ2-1; D possibly corresponds to TRBD2 (5 bases). V lost 6 bases and J lost 0, with 27 bases in between. CDR3 size: 20 residues. Germline V gene sequence: CDR1 SGHAT, CDR2 FQNNGV. This CDR3 reads CASSRTTTPIAYSSYNEQFF. For the CDR3, the DNA is TGTGCCAGCAGTCGGACGACTACCCCTATAGCATACAGCTCCTACAATGAGCAGTTCTTC.

The V gene is TRBV29-1, the J gene TRBJ2-3, with D perhaps being TRBD1 or TRBD2 (6 bases each). The CDR3 is made up of 15 amino acids. V was trimmed by 7 bases and J by 2 bases, leaving 19 bases between them. CDR1 and CDR2 from the germline V gene are SQVTM and ANQGSEA. In nucleotides, the CDR3 is TGCAGCGGGACTACGTCGGGGGCTCACACAGATACGCAGTATTTT. Protein sequence: CSGTTSGAHTDTQYF.

This clonotype turned up a few times. The genes are TRBV7-9 and TRBJ2-7; tentatively, D is TRBD1 or TRBD2 (5 bases each). The CDR3 has 14 amino acids. Trimming cost V 5 bases and J 7 bases, with 18 bases left between them. CDR1 is SEHNR and CDR2 is FQNEAQ in the germline V gene (reference sequence). The CDR3 sequence: CASSRGDHRLEQYF. The DNA for the CDR3 is TGTGCCAGCAGCCGTGGGGACCACCGCCTAGAGCAGTACTTC.

V and J are TRBV20-1 and TRBJ2-1, with unresolved D. From germline, CDR1 is DFQATT and CDR2 SNEGSKA (reference sequence). This CDR3 contains 14 residues. Written as DNA, the CDR3 is TGCAGGCCTCCCAGGCGCCCTACTGGCAATGAGCAGTTCTTC. Translated: CRPPRRPTGNEQFF.

This clonotype was seen more than once but under ten times. The chain recombines TRBV5-1 with TRBJ1-5; D is possibly TRBD1 (5 bases). CDR1 and CDR2 from the germline V gene are SGHRS and YFSETQ. The CDR3 loop spans 14 amino acids. V lost 0 bases and J 8 bases, leaving 12 bases between the germline ends. CDR3 sequence reads: CASSLEGVGEPQHF. Here the CDR3 DNA reads TGCGCCAGCAGCTTGGAAGGGGTAGGAGAGCCCCAGCATTTT.

The chain couples TRBV15 to TRBJ1-4; unclear D gene. The CDR3 spans 19 residues. V was trimmed by 0 bases and J by 7 bases, leaving 24 bases between them. CDR1 and CDR2 (germline): LNHNV, YYDKDF (reference sequence). The CDR3 protein is CATSRDPVSFSGHGEKLFF. CDR3 sequence (DNA): TGTGCCACCAGCAGAGATCCGGTCTCGTTCTCCGGGCATGGTGAAAAACTGTTTTTT. Full variable domain (outside the CDR3, taken from reference TRBV15 and TRBJ1-4): DAMVIQNPRYQVTQFGKPVTLSCSQTLNHNVMYWYQQKSSQAPKLLFHYYDKDFNNEADTPDNFQSRRPNTSFCFLDIRSPGLGDTAMYLCATSRDPVSFSGHGEKLFFGSGTQLSVL.

With respect to this clonotype: Relative to the germline gene, one junction end is altered; a read error may explain this. The CDR3 coding sequence is TGTGCCAGCACACTAGCGGGAGACTCCTACGGGCAGTACTTC. Translating gives CASTLAGDSYGQYF. The rearrangement joins TRBV14 to TRBJ2-7, with TRBD2 identical over 11 bases. The germline V gene has CDR1 SGHDN and CDR2 FVKESK. The CDR3 consists of 14 residues.

The chain carries TRBV24-1 and TRBJ2-5; D possibly corresponds to TRBD1 (6 bases). There are 15 residues in the CDR3. Germline V lookup: CDR1 KGHDR, CDR2 SFDVKD. Trimming removed 5 bases from V and 5 bases from J, with 17 bases in between. CDR3 sequence: CATSGSGVLGETQYF. The CDR3 DNA reads TGTGCCACCAGTGGATCAGGGGTACTCGGGGAGACCCAGTACTTC.

J is TRBJ1-5 and V is TRBV7-9, with D hard to call. The germline V gene has CDR1 SEHNR and CDR2 FQNEAQ (reference sequence). Trimming took 5 bases from V and 7 from J, leaving 15 bases between them. This CDR3 comprises 14 residues. In DNA, the CDR3 is TGTGCCAGCAGCGAGGGTTGGGCCTTCCAGCCCCAGCATTTT. It yields the protein CASSEGWAFQPQHF.

This clonotype was recorded at least ten times. J is TRBJ2-1 and V is TRBV5-1, with 15 nucleotides matching TRBD2. Trimming at V came to 4 bases and at J to 9 bases, leaving 8 bases not matched to a gene. CDR3 length: 16 amino acids. The germline V gene encodes CDR1 SGHRS and CDR2 YFSETQ. The CDR3 region is CASSPPGLAGGSEQFF. The CDR3 DNA reads TGCGCCAGCAGCCCGCCGGGACTAGCGGGAGGTAGTGAGCAGTTCTTC. The full variable domain, its missing parts supplied by reference TRBV5-1 and TRBJ2-1, is KAGVTQTPRYLIKTRGQQVTLSCSPISGHRSVSWYQQTPGQGLQFLFEYFSETQRNKGNFPGRFSGRQFSNSRSEMNVSTLELGDSALYLCASSPPGLAGGSEQFFGPGTRLTVL.

The chain joins TRBV20-1 to TRBJ2-1; 11 nucleotides agree with TRBD2. V was pared by 6 bases and J by 0 bases, with 4 bases of the junction left unmatched. CDR3 length: 15 residues. Germline V gene sequence: CDR1 DFQATT, CDR2 SNEGSKA (reference sequence). The CDR3 reads CSAVGTSGSYNEQFF. The CDR3 region has the DNA TGCAGTGCCGTCGGGACTAGCGGCTCCTACAATGAGCAGTTCTTC.

The chain couples TRBV12-3 or TRBV12-4 to TRBJ1-5; 7 bases are a match to TRBD1. The CDR3 has 15 residues. V lost 6 bases to trimming and J lost 3 bases; unmatched junction nucleotides: 8. CDR3 sequence: CASSPGQAHNQPQHF. CDR3 nucleotide sequence: TGTGCCAGCAGCCCTGGACAGGCGCACAATCAGCCCCAGCATTTT.

This rearrangement joins TRBV6-5 to TRBJ2-2, with a tentative D call TRBD1 (6 bases). The CDR3 loop spans 15 amino acids. Germline V gives CDR1 MNHEY, CDR2 SVGAGI. Trimming removed 4 bases at V and 0 bases at J, with 9 bases between. In DNA form, the CDR3 reads TGTGCCAGCAGTTGGACAGCTTCGAACACCGGGGAGCTGTTTTTT. Its translation: CASSWTASNTGELFF.

V and J are TRBV20-1 and TRBJ2-1; D call uncertain. Between the trimmed V and J ends, which lost 5 bases and 4 bases, there was a span of 15 bases. Germline loops: CDR1 DFQATT, CDR2 SNEGSKA (reference sequence). This CDR3 is built from 14 residues. CDR3 sequence: CSAPTLLSYNEQFF. The DNA of the CDR3 is TGCAGTGCTCCGACTCTTCTTTCTTACAATGAGCAGTTCTTC.

This clonotype was recorded a few times. This chain uses TRBV27 with TRBJ1-3; D gene ambiguous. Germline V gene lookup returns CDR1 MNHEY and CDR2 SMNVEV (reference sequence). The ends were cut back, 9 bases at V and 9 bases at J, with 15 bases in the middle. This CDR3 has 12 amino acids. The CDR3 region has the DNA TGTGCCAGGCTGACCGCCCGGAGCACCATATATTTT. Its protein product is CARLTARSTIYF.

This clonotype turned up a few times. CDR3 loop: CASSFRGHGYNEQFF. As DNA, the CDR3 is TGCGCCAGCAGCTTCAGGGGGCATGGATACAATGAGCAGTTCTTC. The chain has TRBV5-1 and TRBJ2-1, with TRBD1 identical over 8 bases. There are 15 residues in the CDR3. From germline, CDR1 is SGHRS and CDR2 YFSETQ. With 2 bases clipped from V and 4 bases from J, the junction kept 5 bases outside the gene matches.

The chain joins TRBV28 to TRBJ1-5; TRBD1 matches 8 bases. The V segment lost 6 bases and the J segment 3 bases; nucleotides outside the gene matches: 7. This CDR3 spans 15 amino acids. CDR1 is MDHEN and CDR2 is SYDVKM in the germline V gene. The DNA for the CDR3 is TGTGCCAGCAGCTTTGACAGGGGTTACAATCAGCCCCAGCATTTT. Protein sequence: CASSFDRGYNQPQHF.

This clonotype was detected a few times. The chain joins TRBV10-3 to TRBJ2-5; D may correspond to TRBD1 or TRBD2 (5 bases each). The V and J ends lost 0 bases and 5 bases respectively, with 16 bases between them. The CDR3 length is 16 residues. Germline V gene data show CDR1 as ENHRY and CDR2 as SYGVKD. This chain's CDR3 is CAISESNLGVLETQYF. Written as DNA, the CDR3 is TGTGCCATCAGTGAGTCGAATCTGGGGGTCCTGGAGACCCAGTACTTC.

Many counts were recorded for this clonotype. The chain carries TRBV5-1 and TRBJ2-1; 7 positions match TRBD1. The CDR3 totals 15 residues. The V segment lost 1 base and the J segment 1 base; nucleotides outside the gene matches: 2. Germline loops: CDR1 SGHRS, CDR2 YFSETQ. CDR3 protein: CASSLTGESYNEQFF. The CDR3 bases are TGCGCCAGCAGCTTGACAGGGGAGTCCTACAATGAGCAGTTCTTC.

This clonotype was detected a few times. This chain connects TRBV12-3 or TRBV12-4 to TRBJ2-7, with D possibly called TRBD1 or TRBD2 (5 bases each). V was shortened by 1 base and J by 0 bases, with 16 bases between the two germline ends. This CDR3 region has 17 residues. DNA for the CDR3: TGTGCCAGCAGTTTAGAGTATGGGGGTGATTACTCCTACGAGCAGTACTTC. Encoded protein: CASSLEYGGDYSYEQYF.

This clonotype was seen only a few times. This chain links TRBV20-1 with TRBJ1-5; TRBD1 matches 10 bases. V lost 6 bases and J lost 3; bases outside the gene matches: 11. CDR1 DFQATT and CDR2 SNEGSKA come from the germline V gene (reference sequence). The CDR3 is 16 residues long. As DNA, the CDR3 is TGCAGTGCAAAGACAGGGGGCTGGACACTCAATCAGCCCCAGCATTTT. Translated: CSAKTGGWTLNQPQHF.